The 5 T cell receptor beta chains presented below share a single source sample, sequenced in a study of blood T cell repertoires in COVID-19 (dated by TCRdb to about 2020). The method was the immunoSEQ multiplex PCR assay. This is the immuneACCESS table as TCRdb keeps it, with only in-frame sequences that have V and J called. A part of the clones is gone; compared with another copy, unresolved V genes explain less than half, and the rest is unexplained. The sample includes roughly 260,000 clones, with about nine tenths observed a single time. The leading ten clones occupy around 6% of the sample. Sequenced material: PBMCs or T cells enriched from blood (not recorded which). Receptors originate from a woman aged 25-40 years with acute COVID-19.

There are a few counts of this clone. The gene calls are TRBV3-1 (or the pseudogene TRBV3-2) and TRBJ2-7; weak D call: TRBD2 (7 bases). Trimming cost V 5 bases and J 2 bases, with 16 bases left between them. This CDR3 region has 15 residues. Germline V CDR1 and CDR2: LGHDT, YNNKEL (reference sequence). The CDR3 DNA reads as TGTGCCAGCAGCGAGGGGGGAGGGAAGACCTACGAGCAGTACTTC. It codes for CASSEGGGKTYEQYF.

The chain joins TRBV15 to TRBJ2-7, with D possibly TRBD1 on 5 matching bases. The V and J ends lost 6 bases and 3 bases respectively, with 6 bases between them. The CDR3 length is 11 residues. Germline values: CDR1 LNHNV, CDR2 YYDKDF (reference sequence). CDR3: CATSQGYEQYF. CDR3 in DNA: TGTGCCACCAGTCAGGGCTACGAGCAGTACTTC.

This chain uses TRBV28 with TRBJ2-3, with no clear D. Germline CDR1 MDHEN, CDR2 SYDVKM. The CDR3 length is 14 residues. V dropped 6 bases and J dropped 0 bases, with 10 bases sitting between them. CDR3 sequence reads: CASRSLRSTDTQYF. The CDR3 DNA reads TGTGCCAGCAGGTCCCTCCGGAGCACAGATACGCAGTATTTT. The whole variable domain, remainder taken from reference TRBV28 and TRBJ2-3, is DVKVTQSSRYLVKRTGEKVFLECVQDMDHENMFWYRQDPGLGLRLIYFSYDVKMKEKGDIPEGYSVSREKKERFSLILESASTNQTSMYLCASRSLRSTDTQYFGPGTRLTVL.

The chain links TRBV5-4 to TRBJ2-7, with 8 bases identical to TRBD1. CDR1 and CDR2 from the germline V gene are SGHNT and YYREEE (reference sequence). The junction had 7 bases not matched to a gene; V was cut back by 4 bases and J by 4 bases. The CDR3 runs 14 residues. The CDR3 nucleotides are TGTGCCAGCAGCGGGCGACAGGGGAGTTACGAGCAGTACTTC. It specifies CASSGRQGSYEQYF.

The rearrangement links TRBV3-1 (or the pseudogene TRBV3-2) to TRBJ1-2; no definite D call. Germline CDR1 is LGHDT and CDR2 is YNNKEL (reference sequence). V lost 0 bases and J lost 8, with 13 bases in between. This CDR3 spans 14 amino acids. As DNA, the CDR3 is TGTGCCAGCAGCCAAGAACCCGGGGTAGAGGGCTACACCTTC. It translates to CASSQEPGVEGYTF.